This T cell receptor beta chain is drawn from a study of response to subunit inactivated influenza vaccine. Notes on the study in general: The authors suggested that every seasonal influenza vaccination recruits few new T cells.

With respect to this clonotype: Antigen specificity is unknown.

A single record per CDR3 protein comes from TCRdb applying MiXCR to the RT-PCR reads. The table includes 610,000 or so distinct CDR3 sequences, 14% detected once. This TCR derives from a man in his fifties or sixties who received an inactivated influenza vaccine. The sample here was PBMCs from blood, taken 12 days after vaccination.

The CDR3 spells CASSSGQGTTDTQYF. In DNA form, the CDR3 reads TGTGCCAGCAGCTCAGGACAGGGGACGACAGATACGCAGTATTTT. The V call is TRBV7-3, the J call TRBJ2-3; 9 nucleotides line up with TRBD1. Germline V gives CDR1 SGHTA, CDR2 FQGTGA. V gave up 4 bases and J gave up 3 bases; unmatched junction bases: 5. This CDR3 spans 15 amino acids.